This is a list of T cell receptor beta chains from one sample in a study of shared clonotypes between healthy human individuals. This table comes from immunoSEQ multiplex PCR, and its TCRdb copy is limited to in-frame clones, with some not included. The table records about 2.4 million clones, roughly nine tenths of them present only once. Sequenced sample: naive CD4+ T cells sorted from blood. These receptor sequences come from a man aged 18 to 30 in good health. Both conserved end residues are part of each CDR3. The D gene is left open where the match is weak. Clone size, where shown, is once, few, many, or a class for clones that have expanded.

>.|TRBD2|TRBJ2-2|TRBV7-3
CASSLRLAGLGGGELFF
TGTGCCAGCAGCTTAAGACTAGCGGGGCTCGGTGGCGGGGAGCTGTTTTTT
>.|.|TRBJ1-1|TRBV28
CASVFGGGTEAFF
TGTGCCAGCGTGTTTGGGGGAGGGACTGAAGCTTTCTTT
>once|TRBD2|TRBJ2-3|TRBV5-8
CASSFLAAPDTQYF
TGTGCCAGCAGCTTCCTAGCGGCCCCGGATACGCAGTATTTT
>.|.|TRBJ1-2|TRBV11-2
CASSKGRAVSDYGYTF
TGTGCCAGCAGCAAGGGACGGGCGGTTTCGGACTATGGCTACACCTTC
>.|.|TRBJ2-1|TRBV7-9
CATHRGIGDEQFF
TGTGCCACCCATCGAGGGATTGGCGATGAGCAGTTCTTC
>.|TRBD2|TRBJ2-4|TRBV7-2
CASSFRTSGEGLAKNIQYF
TGTGCCAGCAGCTTCAGGACTAGCGGGGAGGGGCTAGCCAAAAACATTCAGTACTTC
>.|TRBD1|TRBJ1-2|TRBV5-1
CASSLQGDFYGYTF
TGCGCCAGCAGCTTACAGGGGGACTTCTATGGCTACACCTTC
>.|.|TRBJ1-1|TRBV20-1
CSARDTEAFF
TGCAGTGCCCGGGACACTGAAGCTTTCTTT
>.|.|TRBJ2-5|TRBV7-9
CASSLSLVLETQYF
TGTGCCAGCAGCTTAAGTCTGGTATTGGAGACCCAGTACTTC
>.|TRBD2|TRBJ2-5|TRBV6-5
CASRSSGGKETQYF
TGTGCCAGCAGATCCAGCGGGGGTAAAGAGACCCAGTACTTC
>.|.|TRBJ1-4|TRBV19
CASSISGEYEKLFF
TGTGCCAGTAGTATTTCAGGGGAATATGAAAAACTGTTTTTT
>.|.|TRBJ1-5|TRBV7-9
CASSLDKLPQHF
TGTGCCAGCAGCTTAGATAAATTGCCCCAGCATTTT
>.|.|TRBJ2-7|TRBV15
CATSLRSSYEQYF
TGTGCCACCAGCTTGCGGTCCTCCTACGAGCAGTACTTC
>few|.|TRBJ1-5|TRBV30
CAWSSGIKQPQHF
TGTGCCTGGAGCTCAGGGATTAAGCAGCCCCAGCATTTT
>.|.|TRBJ1-1|TRBV9
CASSQLGSSEAFF
TGTGCCAGCAGCCAACTGGGGAGTTCTGAAGCTTTCTTT
>once|.|TRBJ1-5|TRBV5-6
CASSLGGPSNQPQHF
TGTGCCAGCAGCCTAGGGGGGCCCAGCAATCAGCCCCAGCATTTT
>.|.|TRBJ1-1|TRBV15
CATSRLQNTEAFF
TGTGCCACCAGCAGACTACAGAACACTGAAGCTTTCTTT
>.|.|TRBJ2-1|TRBV6-5
CASSYSGVYEQFF
TGTGCCAGCAGTTACTCTGGAGTCTATGAGCAGTTCTTC
>once|TRBD1|TRBJ2-7|TRBV2
CASSHRDRASYEQYF
TGTGCCAGCAGTCACCGGGACAGGGCCTCCTACGAGCAGTACTTC
>.|TRBD1|TRBJ1-2|TRBV4-1
CASSQADRVNYGYTF
TGCGCCAGCAGCCAAGCGGACAGGGTTAACTATGGCTACACCTTC
>.|.|TRBJ2-1|TRBV6-1
CASSIRTDAYNEQFF
TGTGCCAGCAGTATCCGGACAGACGCCTACAATGAGCAGTTCTTC
>.|.|TRBJ2-6|TRBV19
CASSIAALTSGANVLTF
TGTGCCAGTAGTATCGCAGCGTTAACCTCTGGGGCCAACGTCCTGACTTTC
>.|.|TRBJ1-5|TRBV2
CASTGTLGGNQPQHF
TGTGCCAGCACCGGGACATTGGGCGGCAATCAGCCCCAGCATTTT
>.|.|TRBJ1-5|TRBV15
CATSRDNRVSNQPQHF
TGTGCCACCAGCAGAGATAACAGGGTGAGCAATCAGCCCCAGCATTTT
>.|.|TRBJ2-3|TRBV7-9
CASSLGPEAGQRADTQYF
TGTGCCAGCAGCTTAGGGCCTGAGGCCGGACAACGGGCAGATACGCAGTATTTT
>.|TRBD1|TRBJ2-7|TRBV5-1
CASSLELGQGPYEQYF
TGCGCCAGCAGCTTGGAACTGGGACAGGGACCCTACGAGCAGTACTTC
>.|.|TRBJ1-2|TRBV19
CASSIQGSNYGYTF
TGTGCCAGTAGTATACAGGGAAGTAACTATGGCTACACCTTC
>once|.|TRBJ2-3|TRBV10-1
CASSGSTDTQYF
TGCGCCAGCAGTGGTAGCACAGATACGCAGTATTTT
>.|.|TRBJ2-5|TRBV13
CAGSPGLSQETQYF
TGTGCCGGCAGCCCCGGACTAAGCCAAGAGACCCAGTACTTC
>.|.|TRBJ2-7|TRBV5-1
CASSLYPDNYEQYF
TGCGCCAGCAGCTTGTACCCAGACAACTACGAGCAGTACTTC
>.|TRBD2|TRBJ2-3|TRBV7-7
CASSKLAGAPSPTDTQYF
TGTGCTAGCAGTAAACTAGCGGGGGCCCCTAGTCCCACAGATACGCAGTATTTT
>.|.|TRBJ1-2|TRBV19
CASSIGSRGLDYGYTF
TGTGCCAGTAGTATAGGGTCTCGGGGCTTGGATTATGGCTACACCTTC
>.|.|TRBJ2-5|TRBV11-2
CASSNLQPLETQYF
TGTGCCAGCAGCAACCTACAGCCTTTAGAGACCCAGTACTTC
>.|.|TRBJ1-5|TRBV2
CASSEKGNLNQHF
TGTGCCAGCAGTGAAAAGGGGAACCTAAACCAGCATTTT
>.|.|TRBJ1-1|TRBV6-1
CASSEASSTGAFF
TGTGCCAGCAGTGAAGCGTCCTCGACGGGGGCTTTCTTT
>.|.|TRBJ2-2|TRBV10-3
CATQGGTMDTGELFF
TGTGCCACCCAGGGCGGGACAATGGACACCGGGGAGCTGTTTTTT
>.|.|TRBJ2-5|TRBV2
CASSAGAETQYF
TGTGCCAGCAGTGCCGGGGCTGAGACCCAGTACTTC
>.|.|TRBJ2-5|TRBV28
CASSSGGAVQETQYF
TGTGCCAGCAGTTCTGGGGGCGCGGTACAAGAGACCCAGTACTTC
>.|.|TRBJ1-2|TRBV30
CAWDSLYGYTF
TGTGCCTGGGACAGTCTCTATGGCTACACCTTC
>.|TRBD1|TRBJ2-3|TRBV9
CASSVQGQGNTQYF
TGTGCCAGCAGCGTACAGGGACAGGGGAATACGCAGTATTTT
>.|TRBD1|TRBJ1-6|TRBV19
CASSTIDRGNSPLHF
TGTGCCAGTAGTACGATCGACAGGGGGAATTCACCCCTCCACTTT
>.|TRBD1|TRBJ2-7|TRBV7-2
CASSDTGGSYEQYF
TGTGCCAGCAGCGATACAGGGGGCTCCTACGAGCAGTACTTC
>.|TRBD2|TRBJ2-1|TRBV28
CASINSGRGNPPLSYNEQFF
TGTGCCAGCATCAATAGCGGGAGAGGGAATCCCCCCCTCTCCTACAATGAGCAGTTCTTC
>.|TRBD1|TRBJ1-4|TRBV11-2
CASSSGTGAMGLFF
TGTGCCAGCAGCTCAGGGACAGGGGCCATGGGACTGTTTTTT
>once|.|TRBJ2-7|TRBV4-1
CASSQDLAGDEQYF
TGCGCCAGCAGCCAAGATCTTGCAGGGGACGAGCAGTACTTC
>.|TRBD1|TRBJ2-7|TRBV29-1
CSVGNPGQGSYEQYF
TGCAGCGTCGGGAACCCGGGACAGGGGTCCTACGAGCAGTACTTC
>.|TRBD2|TRBJ2-3|TRBV5-1
CASSSGLAGGPGADTQYF
TGCGCCAGCAGCTCCGGACTAGCGGGAGGGCCCGGGGCAGATACGCAGTATTTT
>.|.|TRBJ2-3|TRBV6-6
CAGRTDYTDTQYF
TGTGCCGGACGGACCGATTACACAGATACGCAGTATTTT
>.|.|TRBJ2-1|TRBV7-9
CASSSPRNEQFF
TGTGCCAGCAGCTCCCCAAGAAATGAGCAGTTCTTC
>once|.|TRBJ2-4|TRBV18
CASSPRTLGENIQYF
TGTGCCAGCTCACCCCGAACTTTAGGGGAAAACATTCAGTACTTC
>.|.|TRBJ1-1|TRBV10-3
CAISSGVNTEAFF
TGTGCCATCAGCTCAGGGGTAAACACTGAAGCTTTCTTT
>.|TRBD2|TRBJ2-5|TRBV5-1
CASSLLIAGETQYF
TGCGCCAGCAGCTTGTTAATAGCGGGAGAGACCCAGTACTTC
>.|.|TRBJ2-5|TRBV19
CASSVQQETQYF
TGTGCCAGTAGTGTTCAGCAAGAGACCCAGTACTTC
>.|TRBD1|TRBJ1-2|TRBV25-1
CASTPRQGANGYTF
TGTGCCAGCACTCCCCGACAGGGGGCGAATGGCTACACCTTC
>.|.|TRBJ1-4|TRBV2
CASSDEGGRSEKLFF
TGTGCCAGCAGTGACGAGGGGGGTAGGAGTGAAAAACTGTTTTTT